This T cell receptor (beta chain) was sequenced in a study of regulatory T cells in long-lasting Graves disease. Specified time point: persistent/refractory GD, antithyroid drugs over 5 years with positive TRAb. PBMC RNA was the source of the TCR library. Through Arm-PCR of CDR3 regions and iRepertoire HTBI primers, TCR beta libraries were built. TCRdb reprocessed the multiplex PCR reads via MiXCR and lists one record per CDR3 protein. This table has around 450,000 distinct CDR3 sequences, 20% to 25% appearing once. The CDR3 length is 13 residues. Trimming stripped 3 bases from V and 5 bases from J, with 13 bases between. Germline V lookup: CDR1 SQVTM, CDR2 ANQGSEA. This clonotype showed up many times. Its matching antigen is unknown. Study-level results: New patients shared about 880 public clonotypes, fewer than the roughly 2,600 shared by persistent patients.

The clonotype comes from a female donor with Graves disease. This sequence joins TRBV29-1 and TRBJ1-2; perhaps TRBD1 as D (5 bases). Sequencing used peripheral blood mononuclear cells (PBMCs), obtained when the disease was refractory, from a patient treated with antithyroid drugs. CDR3 coding DNA: TGCAGCGTTGACAGGGCAGTGGATTATGGCTACACCTTC. It encodes CSVDRAVDYGYTF.